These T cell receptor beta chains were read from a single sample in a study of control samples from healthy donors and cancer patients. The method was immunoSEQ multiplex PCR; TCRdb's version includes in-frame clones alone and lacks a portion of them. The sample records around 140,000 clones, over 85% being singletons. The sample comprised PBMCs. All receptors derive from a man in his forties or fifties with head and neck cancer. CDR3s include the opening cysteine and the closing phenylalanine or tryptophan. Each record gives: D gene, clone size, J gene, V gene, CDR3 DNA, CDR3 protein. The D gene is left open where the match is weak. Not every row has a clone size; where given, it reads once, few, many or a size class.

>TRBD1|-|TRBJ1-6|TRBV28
TGTGCCAGCACCCCGGACAGGGATAATTCACCCCTCCACTTT
CASTPDRDNSPLHF
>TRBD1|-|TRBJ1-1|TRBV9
TGTGCCAGCAGCTTTCAGGGGGACACTGAAGCTTTCTTT
CASSFQGDTEAFF
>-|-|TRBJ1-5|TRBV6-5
TGTGCCAGCAGAGGGCAGGGAGGCAATCAGCCCCAGCATTTT
CASRGQGGNQPQHF
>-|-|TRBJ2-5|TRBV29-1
TGCAGCGTTGATGGCCAGGGGAAGATCCAAGAGACCCAGTACTTC
CSVDGQGKIQETQYF
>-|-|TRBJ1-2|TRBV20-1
TGCAGTGCTAGTAGGGCAGATGGCTACACCTTC
CSASRADGYTF
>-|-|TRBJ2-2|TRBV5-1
TGCGCCAGCAGCACACCCAGGGAACACACCGGGGAGCTGTTTTTT
CASSTPREHTGELFF
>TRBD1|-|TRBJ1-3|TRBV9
TGTGCCAGCACGGGAGGTACAGGACAGGGACTATGGAACACCATATATTTT
CASTGGTGQGLWNTIYF
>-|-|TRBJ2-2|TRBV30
TGTGCCTGGAGCTGGGAAAGGGAATGGGGGGAGCTGTTTTTT
CAWSWEREWGELFF
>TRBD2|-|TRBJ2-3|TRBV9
TGTGCCAGCAGCGTAGGAGCTAGCGGGGGACTTAGAACAGATACGCAGTATTTT
CASSVGASGGLRTDTQYF
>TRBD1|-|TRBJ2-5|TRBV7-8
TGTGCCAGCAGCTTAGGAGGTCGGGTCGGGACAGGGACCTACGAGACCCAGTACTTC
CASSLGGRVGTGTYETQYF
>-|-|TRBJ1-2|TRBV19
TGTGCCAGTAATATGGGTTTCGGAGATGGCTACACCTTC
CASNMGFGDGYTF
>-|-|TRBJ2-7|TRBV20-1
TGCAGTGCAGGGGCCTACGAGCAGTACTTC
CSAGAYEQYF
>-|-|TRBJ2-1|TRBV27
TGTGCCAGCAGTTTATCGGGGAGCTCCTACAATGAGCAGTTCTTC
CASSLSGSSYNEQFF
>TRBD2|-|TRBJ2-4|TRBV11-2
TGTGCCAGCAGTTCGGGACTAGCGGGCCTAGCCAAAAACATTCAGTACTTC
CASSSGLAGLAKNIQYF
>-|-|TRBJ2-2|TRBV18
TGTGCCAGCTCACCACCGTCCCTTTGGGCAGGGGCTGACGGGGAGCTGTTTTTT
CASSPPSLWAGADGELFF
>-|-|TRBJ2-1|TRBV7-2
TGTGCCAGCAACCTATCTGGAGGTGAGCAGTTCTTC
CASNLSGGEQFF
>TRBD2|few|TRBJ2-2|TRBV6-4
TGTGCCAGCAGTAAACTGGCGGGAGATGACACCGGGGAGCTGTTTTTT
CASSKLAGDDTGELFF
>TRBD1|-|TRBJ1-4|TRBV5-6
TGTGCCAGCAGCTTGGGGAGGGGGACAGTCGAAAAACTGTTTTTT
CASSLGRGTVEKLFF
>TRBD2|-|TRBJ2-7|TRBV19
TGTGCCAGTAGTACCTCCGGGACTAGCGGTTCCTACGAGCAGTACTTC
CASSTSGTSGSYEQYF
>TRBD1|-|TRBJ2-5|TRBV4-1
TGCGCCAGCAGAGTATCCACAGGGGTCGAGACCCAGTACTTC
CASRVSTGVETQYF
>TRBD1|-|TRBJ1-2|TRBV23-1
TGCGCCAGCAGTCAATCGGAGACAGGGGAAGAGGACTATGGCTACACCTTC
CASSQSETGEEDYGYTF
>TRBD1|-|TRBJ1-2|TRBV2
TGTGCCGGAAGGACAGGAGGGTTCTATGGCTACACCTTC
CAGRTGGFYGYTF
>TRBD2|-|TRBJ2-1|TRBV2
TGTGCCACCAACGAGCGGGAGGGCCAGTTCTTC
CATNEREGQFF
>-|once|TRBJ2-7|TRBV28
-
CASSSSYGLAGGYEQYF
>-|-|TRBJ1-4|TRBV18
TGTGCCAGCTCACCACGGACGGGAAGGGGTGAAAAACTGTTTTTT
CASSPRTGRGEKLFF
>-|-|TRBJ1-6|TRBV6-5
TGTGCCAGCAGTTACTCAGACAGAAAAAAGAATTCACCCCTCCACTTT
CASSYSDRKKNSPLHF
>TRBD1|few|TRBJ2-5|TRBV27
TGTGCCAGCAGTATCGGACAGGGGAAGCAAGAGACCCAGTACTTC
CASSIGQGKQETQYF
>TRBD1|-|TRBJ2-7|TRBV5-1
TGCGCCAGCAGCTTAACAGGGGGGTCGACCTACGAGCAGTACTTC
CASSLTGGSTYEQYF
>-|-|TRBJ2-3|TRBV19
TGTGCCAGCGGACTCACGAGCACAGATACGCAGTATTTT
CASGLTSTDTQYF
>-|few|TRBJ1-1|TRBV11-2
TGTGCCAGCAGCCTCACAGGGTATGACACTGAAGCTTTCTTT
CASSLTGYDTEAFF